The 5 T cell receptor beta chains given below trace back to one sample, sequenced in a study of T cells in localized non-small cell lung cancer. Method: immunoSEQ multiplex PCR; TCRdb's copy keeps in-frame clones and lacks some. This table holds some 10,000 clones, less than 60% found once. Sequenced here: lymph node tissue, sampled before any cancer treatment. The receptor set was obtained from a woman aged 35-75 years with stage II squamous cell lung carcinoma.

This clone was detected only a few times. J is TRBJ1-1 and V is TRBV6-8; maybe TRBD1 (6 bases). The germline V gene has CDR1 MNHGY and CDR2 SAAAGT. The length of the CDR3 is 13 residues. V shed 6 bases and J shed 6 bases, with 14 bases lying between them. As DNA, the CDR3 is TGTGCCAGCAGCCTCCCGACAGGCTCTGAAGCTTTCTTT. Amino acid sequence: CASSLPTGSEAFF.

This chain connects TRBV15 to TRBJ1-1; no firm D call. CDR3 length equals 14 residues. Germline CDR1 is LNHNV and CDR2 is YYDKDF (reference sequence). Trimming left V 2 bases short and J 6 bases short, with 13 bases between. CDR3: CATSRTLGAPEAFF. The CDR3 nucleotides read TGTGCCACCAGCAGAACCCTCGGCGCTCCTGAAGCTTTCTTT.

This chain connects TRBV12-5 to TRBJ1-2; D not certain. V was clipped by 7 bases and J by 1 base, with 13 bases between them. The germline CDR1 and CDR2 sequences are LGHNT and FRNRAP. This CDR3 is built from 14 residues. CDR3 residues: CASALERVNYGYTF. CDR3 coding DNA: TGTGCTAGTGCCCTAGAACGGGTTAACTATGGCTACACCTTC. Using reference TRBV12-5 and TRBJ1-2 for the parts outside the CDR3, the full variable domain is DARVTQTPRHKVTEMGQEVTMRCQPILGHNTVFWYRQTMMQGLELLAYFRNRAPLDDSGMPKDRFSAEMPDATLATLKIQPSEPRDSAVYFCASALERVNYGYTFGSGTRLTVV.

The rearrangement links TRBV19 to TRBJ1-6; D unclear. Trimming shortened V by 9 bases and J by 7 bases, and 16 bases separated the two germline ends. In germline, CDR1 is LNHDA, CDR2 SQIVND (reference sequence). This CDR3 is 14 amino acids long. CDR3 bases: TGTGCCAGCGGACCCGCACAGCCGAATTCACCCCTCCACTTT. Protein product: CASGPAQPNSPLHF. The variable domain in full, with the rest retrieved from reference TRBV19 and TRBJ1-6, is DGGITQSPKYLFRKEGQNVTLSCEQNLNHDAMYWYRQDPGQGLRLIYYSQIVNDFQKGDIAEGYSVSREKKESFPLTVTSAQKNPTAFYLCASGPAQPNSPLHFGNGTRLTVT.

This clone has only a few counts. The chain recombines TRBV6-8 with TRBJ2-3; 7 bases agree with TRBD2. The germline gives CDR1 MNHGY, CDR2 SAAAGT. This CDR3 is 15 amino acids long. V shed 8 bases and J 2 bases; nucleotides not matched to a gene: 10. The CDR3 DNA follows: TGTGCCAGCCGGGTGGCTAGCGGCTTCACAGATACGCAGTATTTT. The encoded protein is CASRVASGFTDTQYF.